The entry below describes one T cell receptor (beta chain). The study ran its PCR with 60 Vbeta and 13 Jbeta primers. Profiling relied on immunoSEQ multiplex PCR, and the TCRdb table lists in-frame clones only, not all of them. The sample consists of 100,000 or so clones, roughly three quarters of them appearing once. This sample was taken from a study of cytomegalovirus exposure and HLA in healthy donors. Germline V gene lookup returns CDR1 LGHNA and CDR2 YSLEER. Losses at the gene ends were 6 bases for V and 4 bases for J; bases not matched to a gene: 0. The CDR3 loop spans 13 amino acids. Sequences were obtained from PBMCs. The V gene is TRBV4-3, the J gene TRBJ2-3; 11 bases line up with TRBD1. This receptor was taken from a man aged 40-50 years in good health and CMV-seronegative. The CDR3 nucleotides are TGCGCCAGCAGGGGACAGGGGGCAGATACGCAGTATTTT. Encoded protein: CASRGQGADTQYF.